This is a list of T cell receptor beta chains from one sample in a study of shared clonotypes between healthy human individuals. The assay was immunoSEQ multiplex PCR, and TCRdb's table has in-frame clones only and misses some. This table holds about 2 million clones, less than 95% found once. Sequenced input: naive CD8+ T cells sorted from blood. All receptors come from a man between 18 and 35 years old in good health. Each CDR3 is given without its conserved first and last residue. A D gene is named only where the DNA matches it firmly. The listing skips clone size in some rows; elsewhere it reads once, few, many or a size class.

j_gene: TRBJ1-1; abundance: -; d_gene: -; v_gene: TRBV5-1; CDR3aa: ASSLGPQTEAF
j_gene: TRBJ1-4; abundance: -; d_gene: -; v_gene: TRBV27; CDR3aa: ASPRKPGPLGEKLF
j_gene: TRBJ2-7; abundance: -; d_gene: TRBD2; v_gene: TRBV4-1; CDR3aa: ASSQVPGLASSEQY
j_gene: TRBJ2-5; abundance: -; d_gene: -; v_gene: TRBV7-9; CDR3aa: ASSLFAPQETQY
j_gene: TRBJ2-7; abundance: many; d_gene: -; v_gene: TRBV4-2; CDR3aa: ASSQEGEPRSYEQY
j_gene: TRBJ1-5; abundance: -; d_gene: -; v_gene: TRBV6-1; CDR3aa: ASSEGYSNQPQH
j_gene: TRBJ2-7; abundance: -; d_gene: -; v_gene: TRBV7-9; CDR3aa: ASSLASAYEQY
j_gene: TRBJ2-7; abundance: once; d_gene: -; v_gene: TRBV6-5; CDR3aa: ASNRRDQFYEQY
j_gene: TRBJ1-6; abundance: once; d_gene: -; v_gene: TRBV2; CDR3aa: ASSEVAASYRGRTNSPLH
j_gene: TRBJ2-7; abundance: -; d_gene: -; v_gene: TRBV9; CDR3aa: ASSVGPGTNEQY
j_gene: TRBJ2-7; abundance: -; d_gene: TRBD2; v_gene: TRBV13; CDR3aa: ASSRAGGSYEQY
j_gene: TRBJ1-4; abundance: -; d_gene: -; v_gene: TRBV30; CDR3aa: AWTGLHNEKLF
j_gene: TRBJ1-3; abundance: -; d_gene: -; v_gene: TRBV7-9; CDR3aa: ASSLGEAPGNTIY
j_gene: TRBJ1-1; abundance: few; d_gene: -; v_gene: TRBV5-1; CDR3aa: ASSLAVDTEAF
j_gene: TRBJ2-7; abundance: -; d_gene: -; v_gene: TRBV28; CDR3aa: ASSFWMGYEQY
j_gene: TRBJ2-1; abundance: -; d_gene: TRBD1; v_gene: TRBV6-6; CDR3aa: ASSFTGTGYNEQF
j_gene: TRBJ2-7; abundance: -; d_gene: TRBD1; v_gene: TRBV28; CDR3aa: ASRETGNYEQY
j_gene: TRBJ2-1; abundance: once; d_gene: -; v_gene: TRBV6-5; CDR3aa: ASSYSGGLYNEQF
j_gene: TRBJ1-6; abundance: -; d_gene: -; v_gene: TRBV25-1; CDR3aa: ASIPNGGSYNSPLH
j_gene: TRBJ2-7; abundance: -; d_gene: -; v_gene: TRBV7-9; CDR3aa: ASTDSFGGGEQY
j_gene: TRBJ1-1; abundance: -; d_gene: -; v_gene: TRBV6-1; CDR3aa: ASGRGTNTEAF
j_gene: TRBJ1-2; abundance: -; d_gene: -; v_gene: TRBV29-1; CDR3aa: SVEEKDYGYT
j_gene: TRBJ1-3; abundance: once; d_gene: -; v_gene: TRBV30; CDR3aa: AWSVVPPGSGNTIY
j_gene: TRBJ1-4; abundance: -; d_gene: -; v_gene: TRBV14; CDR3aa: ASSQRGAAWEKLF
j_gene: TRBJ2-7; abundance: -; d_gene: -; v_gene: TRBV4-1; CDR3aa: ASSHSGEQY
j_gene: TRBJ2-1; abundance: -; d_gene: -; v_gene: TRBV5-1; CDR3aa: ASSLGIADDQF
j_gene: TRBJ1-1; abundance: -; d_gene: -; v_gene: TRBV5-8; CDR3aa: ASTTLEAF
j_gene: TRBJ2-2; abundance: -; d_gene: -; v_gene: TRBV10-2; CDR3aa: ASSRDLNTGELF
j_gene: TRBJ2-2; abundance: -; d_gene: -; v_gene: TRBV14; CDR3aa: ASSQDPQATGELF
j_gene: TRBJ2-7; abundance: -; d_gene: TRBD2; v_gene: TRBV5-6; CDR3aa: ASSVTGLAGPYEQY
j_gene: TRBJ2-1; abundance: -; d_gene: TRBD2; v_gene: TRBV28; CDR3aa: ASSSPLSLAVTYNEQF
j_gene: TRBJ2-5; abundance: -; d_gene: TRBD1; v_gene: TRBV9; CDR3aa: ASSARDRGPFETQY
j_gene: TRBJ1-5; abundance: -; d_gene: -; v_gene: TRBV7-9; CDR3aa: ASSLGSDQPQH
j_gene: TRBJ2-5; abundance: -; d_gene: TRBD1; v_gene: TRBV28; CDR3aa: ASRDTGGGETQY
j_gene: TRBJ1-2; abundance: -; d_gene: -; v_gene: TRBV5-6; CDR3aa: ASSYLAYYT
j_gene: TRBJ2-2; abundance: -; d_gene: -; v_gene: TRBV30; CDR3aa: ASTVSGELF
j_gene: TRBJ1-5; abundance: few; d_gene: -; v_gene: TRBV7-9; CDR3aa: ASSLGNQPQH
j_gene: TRBJ2-3; abundance: -; d_gene: -; v_gene: TRBV30; CDR3aa: AWVRDSADTQY
j_gene: TRBJ1-2; abundance: -; d_gene: -; v_gene: TRBV29-1; CDR3aa: SVDGNGVPTYGYT
j_gene: TRBJ2-2; abundance: -; d_gene: -; v_gene: TRBV6-1; CDR3aa: ASSEEGTGELF
j_gene: TRBJ2-2; abundance: -; d_gene: -; v_gene: TRBV5-8; CDR3aa: ASSLFVADTGELF
j_gene: TRBJ2-7; abundance: -; d_gene: -; v_gene: TRBV11-3; CDR3aa: ASSQASYEQY
j_gene: TRBJ1-4; abundance: -; d_gene: TRBD1; v_gene: TRBV9; CDR3aa: ASSVEGQGAEKLF